This is a list of T cell receptor beta chains from one sample in a study of T cell responses to AZD1222 COVID-19 vaccine. The method was immunoSEQ multiplex PCR; TCRdb's version includes in-frame clones alone and lacks a portion of them. Seen here are 65,000 to 90,000 clones, roughly 87% observed once, and the top ten hold about 9.6%. Specimen: peripheral blood, collected 28 days after the second AZD1222 dose. The receptors were gathered from an adult who received the AZD1222 COVID-19 vaccine. CDR3s include the opening cysteine and the closing phenylalanine or tryptophan. Each record gives: V gene, J gene, clone size, D gene, CDR3 protein, CDR3 DNA. D genes are given only for firm matches. Rows give clone size only sometimes, using once, few, many, or a class for an expanded clone.

v_call: TRBV11-2
j_call: TRBJ1-4
clone_size: .
d_call: .
cdr3_aa: CASSFAQGGEKLFF
cdr3_nt: TGTGCCAGCAGCTTTGCGCAGGGAGGTGAAAAACTGTTTTTT

v_call: TRBV16
j_call: TRBJ1-5
clone_size: .
d_call: .
cdr3_aa: CASSESGGYQPQHF
cdr3_nt: TGTGCCAGTAGCGAGTCCGGGGGGTATCAGCCCCAGCATTTT

v_call: TRBV29-1
j_call: TRBJ2-1
clone_size: once
d_call: TRBD2
cdr3_aa: CSAFGTSDEQFF
cdr3_nt: TGCAGCGCTTTCGGGACTAGCGATGAGCAGTTCTTC

v_call: TRBV27
j_call: TRBJ2-3
clone_size: .
d_call: .
cdr3_aa: CASSFGKITDTQYF
cdr3_nt: TGTGCCAGCAGTTTCGGCAAGATCACAGATACGCAGTATTTT

v_call: TRBV14
j_call: TRBJ1-2
clone_size: once
d_call: TRBD1
cdr3_aa: CASSPDRGIGYTF
cdr3_nt: TGTGCCAGCAGCCCGGACAGGGGGATTGGCTACACCTTC

v_call: TRBV6-2/TRBV6-3
j_call: TRBJ1-1
clone_size: .
d_call: .
cdr3_aa: CASSYGRGTEAFF
cdr3_nt: TGTGCCAGCAGTTATGGGAGAGGCACTGAAGCTTTCTTT

v_call: TRBV30
j_call: TRBJ1-6
clone_size: .
d_call: .
cdr3_aa: CAGGGEFTALHF
cdr3_nt: TGTGCCGGCGGCGGGGAATTCACGGCCCTCCACTTT

v_call: TRBV30
j_call: TRBJ1-4
clone_size: .
d_call: .
cdr3_aa: CAWSVGGDKLFF
cdr3_nt: TGTGCCTGGAGTGTCGGAGGGGACAAACTGTTTTTT

v_call: TRBV6-6
j_call: TRBJ2-3
clone_size: .
d_call: TRBD1
cdr3_aa: CASSRDRVADTQYF
cdr3_nt: TGTGCCAGCAGCCGGGACAGGGTCGCAGATACGCAGTATTTT

v_call: TRBV2
j_call: TRBJ1-6
clone_size: .
d_call: TRBD1
cdr3_aa: CASISPSRDRGRSPLHF
cdr3_nt: TGTGCCAGCATAAGTCCTTCCCGGGACAGGGGCCGTTCACCCCTCCACTTT

v_call: TRBV7-3
j_call: TRBJ2-7
clone_size: .
d_call: .
cdr3_aa: CASSLNPGYYEQYF
cdr3_nt: TGTGCCAGCAGCTTAAACCCAGGATACTACGAGCAGTACTTC

v_call: TRBV9
j_call: TRBJ1-6
clone_size: .
d_call: .
cdr3_aa: CASSVGRGGYSPLHF
cdr3_nt: TGTGCCAGCAGCGTAGGGAGGGGTGGATATTCACCCCTCCACTTT

v_call: TRBV15
j_call: TRBJ1-4
clone_size: .
d_call: .
cdr3_aa: CATSTRTGKLFF
cdr3_nt: TGTGCCACCAGTACCCGCACCGGGAAACTGTTTTTT

v_call: TRBV6-2/TRBV6-3
j_call: TRBJ1-2
clone_size: .
d_call: .
cdr3_aa: CASSYGGAKRYTF
cdr3_nt: TGTGCCAGCAGTTACGGGGGGGCTAAGCGCTACACCTTC

v_call: TRBV6-2/TRBV6-3
j_call: TRBJ1-1
clone_size: .
d_call: TRBD1
cdr3_aa: CASSPTGQKYTEAFF
cdr3_nt: TGTGCCAGCAGTCCCACGGGACAGAAATACACTGAAGCTTTCTTT

v_call: TRBV19
j_call: TRBJ1-1
clone_size: .
d_call: .
cdr3_aa: CASSGEGEGGMNTEAFF
cdr3_nt: TGTGCCAGTAGTGGGGAGGGTGAGGGGGGCATGAACACTGAAGCTTTCTTT

v_call: TRBV5-6
j_call: TRBJ1-1
clone_size: .
d_call: .
cdr3_aa: CASSPGGDAAFF
cdr3_nt: TGTGCCAGCAGCCCGGGTGGGGACGCCGCTTTCTTT

v_call: TRBV6-1
j_call: TRBJ2-1
clone_size: .
d_call: .
cdr3_aa: CASSELGLGGEQFF
cdr3_nt: TGTGCCAGCAGTGAACTGGGGCTAGGGGGTGAGCAGTTCTTC

v_call: TRBV6-2/TRBV6-3
j_call: TRBJ2-5
clone_size: .
d_call: TRBD2
cdr3_aa: CASSYLAGAGAQYF
cdr3_nt: TGTGCCAGCAGTTACCTAGCGGGAGCGGGGGCCCAGTACTTC

v_call: TRBV5-1
j_call: TRBJ2-7
clone_size: .
d_call: .
cdr3_aa: CASSLKQGTSEQYF
cdr3_nt: TGCGCCAGCAGCCTGAAACAGGGTACATCCGAGCAGTACTTC

v_call: TRBV29-1
j_call: TRBJ2-2
clone_size: .
d_call: .
cdr3_aa: CSVAGAKNTGELFF
cdr3_nt: TGCAGCGTTGCCGGGGCAAAGAACACCGGGGAGCTGTTTTTT

v_call: TRBV5-4
j_call: TRBJ2-5
clone_size: .
d_call: .
cdr3_aa: CASSRPMQGVQETQYF
cdr3_nt: TGTGCCAGCAGCCGACCGATGCAGGGAGTCCAAGAGACCCAGTACTTC

v_call: TRBV11-3
j_call: TRBJ1-2
clone_size: .
d_call: .
cdr3_aa: CASSSLAGIANYGYTF
cdr3_nt: TGTGCCAGCAGCTCTCTCGCAGGGATAGCTAACTATGGCTACACCTTC

v_call: TRBV10-3
j_call: TRBJ2-5
clone_size: .
d_call: TRBD2
cdr3_aa: CAISDNDGLLAGDGTQYF
cdr3_nt: TGTGCCATCAGTGATAACGACGGACTACTAGCGGGAGATGGGACCCAGTACTTC

v_call: TRBV5-4
j_call: TRBJ2-2
clone_size: .
d_call: TRBD2
cdr3_aa: CASSFGVAGRVGELFF
cdr3_nt: TGTGCCAGCAGCTTTGGAGTAGCGGGACGGGTCGGGGAGCTGTTTTTT

v_call: TRBV29-1
j_call: TRBJ1-3
clone_size: .
d_call: .
cdr3_aa: CSGLTSGNTIYF
cdr3_nt: TGCAGCGGCCTGACCTCTGGAAACACCATATATTTT

v_call: TRBV15
j_call: TRBJ2-2
clone_size: .
d_call: .
cdr3_aa: CATSRDRGAGELFF
cdr3_nt: TGTGCCACCAGCAGAGATCGGGGAGCCGGGGAGCTGTTTTTT

v_call: TRBV15
j_call: TRBJ1-4
clone_size: .
d_call: .
cdr3_aa: CATSREPGLPPGKLFF
cdr3_nt: TGTGCCACCAGCAGAGAGCCGGGCCTACCGCCTGGAAAACTGTTTTTT

v_call: TRBV9
j_call: TRBJ2-1
clone_size: .
d_call: TRBD1
cdr3_aa: CASSGRQGGNEQFF
cdr3_nt: TGTGCCAGCAGCGGCCGACAGGGGGGGAATGAGCAGTTCTTC

v_call: TRBV9
j_call: TRBJ2-1
clone_size: .
d_call: TRBD1
cdr3_aa: CASSITGTGAHEQFF
cdr3_nt: TGTGCCAGCAGCATTACCGGGACAGGGGCCCATGAGCAGTTCTTC

v_call: TRBV6-4
j_call: TRBJ2-1
clone_size: .
d_call: .
cdr3_aa: CASSDSGGLYNEQFF
cdr3_nt: TGTGCCAGCAGTGACTCTGGCGGGCTCTACAATGAGCAGTTCTTC

v_call: TRBV19
j_call: TRBJ1-5
clone_size: .
d_call: .
cdr3_aa: CASSNFNQPQHF
cdr3_nt: TGTGCCAGTAGTAATTTCAATCAGCCCCAGCATTTT

v_call: TRBV7-3
j_call: TRBJ2-5
clone_size: .
d_call: .
cdr3_aa: CASSMTAKETQYF
cdr3_nt: TGTGCCAGCAGCATGACAGCGAAAGAGACCCAGTACTTC

v_call: TRBV19
j_call: TRBJ1-6
clone_size: .
d_call: TRBD1
cdr3_aa: CATQGGAGGNSPLHF
cdr3_nt: TGTGCCACCCAGGGGGGGGCTGGGGGTAATTCACCCCTCCACTTT

v_call: TRBV6-6
j_call: TRBJ1-2
clone_size: .
d_call: .
cdr3_aa: CASSDDRLANYGYTF
cdr3_nt: TGTGCCAGCAGTGACGACAGGTTAGCTAACTATGGCTACACCTTC

v_call: TRBV5-1
j_call: TRBJ1-5
clone_size: .
d_call: TRBD1
cdr3_aa: CASSLGQGSHQPQHF
cdr3_nt: TGCGCCAGCAGCCTGGGACAGGGTAGCCATCAGCCCCAGCATTTT

v_call: TRBV10-3
j_call: TRBJ2-5
clone_size: .
d_call: TRBD2
cdr3_aa: CAISERASGSLVETQYF
cdr3_nt: TGTGCCATCAGTGAGAGGGCTAGCGGGAGTTTGGTAGAGACCCAGTACTTC

v_call: TRBV15
j_call: TRBJ1-5
clone_size: .
d_call: .
cdr3_aa: CATSRPDSDNQPQHF
cdr3_nt: TGTGCCACCAGCAGGCCGGACAGTGACAATCAGCCCCAGCATTTT

v_call: TRBV3-1/TRBV3-2
j_call: TRBJ2-5
clone_size: .
d_call: TRBD1
cdr3_aa: CASSQPGQETQYF
cdr3_nt: TGTGCCAGCAGCCAACCGGGACAGGAGACCCAGTACTTC

v_call: TRBV6-5
j_call: TRBJ1-2
clone_size: .
d_call: .
cdr3_aa: CASSSTASSYGYTF
cdr3_nt: TGTGCCAGCAGTTCGACGGCATCCAGCTATGGCTACACCTTC